The sequence of this T cell receptor (beta chain) was determined in a study of T cells expressing NK-cell markers. Study-wide results and limits: Over 5 donors carried dominant NKG2C+ clonotypes that made up roughly 1.0-7.5% of their CD8+ T cells. These clonotypes additionally ranked first within the CD3+CD56-NKG2C+ fraction of several donors.

This CDR3 has 15 amino acids. The germline V gene encodes CDR1 KGHSH and CDR2 LQKENI. About this clonotype itself: Its antigen is as yet unknown.

TCRdb reprocessed the 5' RACE reads; each CDR3 protein has one entry and no DNA is given. The table gives some 340,000 distinct CDR3 sequences; the top ten clones make up 5.2% of it. The sequenced sample was blood T cells: a sorted CD56 or NKG2C T cell subset, CD4+ or CD8+ T cells, or bulk PBMC T cells (not recorded which). This receptor was taken from a man between 18 and 69 years old in good health. The gene calls are TRBV18 and TRBJ2-2; TCRdb's D call, TRBD1, is unchecked because there is no DNA. The CDR3 protein is CASSTDRGLTGELFF.